One sample yielded the 27 T cell receptor beta chains listed below, sequenced in a study of beta chain features in type 1 diabetes. Their antigens are not known. Expressed TCRB transcripts were sequenced, since all the RNA that had been isolated was reverse transcribed. Produced via immunoSEQ multiplex PCR; TCRdb's table is partial and in-frame only. The table has roughly 50,000 clones, about 40% seen once. Study results and caveats: Moderately but significantly shorter TCRB CDR3s were found in Type 1 diabetes patients in all four CD4+ subsets.

Material: Tregs from blood. The receptors stem from a man aged 30 to 39 with type 1 diabetes.

The J gene is TRBJ2-1, the V gene TRBV6-1; TRBD2 matches 7 bases. V lost 6 bases and J lost 0; bases outside the gene matches: 5. The length of the CDR3 is 15 residues. CDR1 and CDR2 (germline): MNHNS, SASEGT. The CDR3 spells CASRGGSSSYNEQFF. The CDR3, as DNA: TGTGCCAGCAGGGGCGGGAGTAGCTCCTACAATGAGCAGTTCTTC.

This clone was found a few times. V is TRBV7-9 and J is TRBJ1-1; a weak D match, TRBD1 (6 bases). The CDR3 is 15 amino acids. V was shortened by 5 bases and J by 3 bases, with 16 bases between the two germline ends. CDR1 and CDR2 (germline): SEHNR, FQNEAQ (reference sequence). The CDR3 spells CASSAATGFDTEAFF. The DNA for the CDR3 is TGTGCCAGCAGCGCGGCCACAGGGTTCGACACTGAAGCTTTCTTT.

The chain has TRBV30 and TRBJ1-2, with a tentative D call TRBD1 (5 bases). Germline V CDR1 and CDR2: GTSNPN, SVGIG (reference sequence). The CDR3 extends over 13 amino acids. The ends were cut back, 3 bases at V and 3 bases at J, with 11 bases in the middle. The CDR3 DNA is TGTGCCTGGAGGTTAGGGGCATACTATGGCTACACCTTC. The encoded protein is CAWRLGAYYGYTF.

This rearrangement joins TRBV6-6 to TRBJ2-3; TRBD2 matches 15 bases. The CDR3 is 16 amino acids. Germline assignment: CDR1 MNHNY and CDR2 SVGAGI (reference sequence). After removal of 6 bases from V and 5 bases from J, the junction contained 6 bases not matched to a gene. The CDR3: CASRLGLAGGKDTQYF. The CDR3 bases are TGTGCCAGCAGGCTGGGACTAGCGGGAGGAAAAGATACGCAGTATTTT.

The chain has TRBV19 and TRBJ2-7, with TRBD2 matching 11 bases. With V trimmed by 5 bases and J by 6 bases, 9 bases remained unmatched. CDR1 and CDR2 (germline): LNHDA, SQIVND (reference sequence). The CDR3 covers 15 residues. The CDR3: CASSPVAGGPSEQYF. CDR3 bases: TGTGCCAGTAGTCCAGTAGCGGGAGGGCCATCCGAGCAGTACTTC.

V is TRBV28 and J is TRBJ2-7; D unresolved. This CDR3 comprises 13 residues. Germline V gene sequence: CDR1 MDHEN, CDR2 SYDVKM. Trimming took off 1 base at V and 2 bases at J, with 6 bases between the two ends. The CDR3 DNA reads TGTGCCAGCAGTTTATATGACACCTACGAGCAGTACTTC. This gives the protein CASSLYDTYEQYF.

This clone was found a few times. This chain uses TRBV7-2 with TRBJ2-7; D is unresolved. The CDR3 is 14 residues long. Germline V gene sequence: CDR1 SGHTA, CDR2 FQGNSA. V was trimmed by 3 bases and J by 0 bases, leaving 9 bases between them. The CDR3 region is CASSFSVGSYEQYF. The CDR3 nucleotides are TGTGCCAGCAGCTTTTCGGTCGGCTCCTACGAGCAGTACTTC.

This rearrangement joins TRBV29-1 to TRBJ2-1; 7 bases align to TRBD2. The CDR3 covers 14 residues. Trimming removed 4 bases from V and 0 bases from J; junction bases left unmatched: 3. CDR1 is SQVTM and CDR2 is ANQGSEA in the germline V gene. CDR3 nucleotide sequence: TGCAGCGTTGTCGGGGGGATCTCCTACAATGAGCAGTTCTTC. Its protein is CSVVGGISYNEQFF.

This chain links TRBV5-1 with TRBJ2-7; 7 bases align to TRBD2. The CDR3 consists of 15 residues. The germline V gene encodes CDR1 SGHRS and CDR2 YFSETQ. V shed 0 bases and J 4 bases; nucleotides not matched to a gene: 7. The CDR3 DNA reads TGCGCCAGCAGCTTGGTAATAGCGGGTAAATACGAGCAGTACTTC. Encoded protein: CASSLVIAGKYEQYF.

The rearrangement links TRBV19 to TRBJ2-7; TRBD2 is a possible D gene (5 bases). Germline CDR1 and CDR2: LNHDA and SQIVND (reference sequence). V lost 6 bases, J lost 4 bases, and 19 bases lay in between. This CDR3 comprises 15 residues. The CDR3: CASRPKDSVPYEQYF. CDR3 coding DNA: TGTGCCAGTAGGCCAAAAGATAGCGTCCCTTACGAGCAGTACTTC. Looking up the rest from reference TRBV19 and TRBJ2-7 gives the full variable domain: DGGITQSPKYLFRKEGQNVTLSCEQNLNHDAMYWYRQDPGQGLRLIYYSQIVNDFQKGDIAEGYSVSREKKESFPLTVTSAQKNPTAFYLCASRPKDSVPYEQYFGPGTRLTVT.

The DNA of the CDR3 is TGTGCCAGCAGTCCCACGGACAGAACTACCTACGAGCAGTACTTC. It translates to CASSPTDRTTYEQYF. V gene TRBV28 combines with J gene TRBJ2-7, with D maybe TRBD1 (6 bases). From germline, CDR1 is MDHEN and CDR2 SYDVKM. The CDR3 runs 15 residues. V shed 5 bases and J shed 2 bases, with 16 bases lying between them.

The CDR3 DNA is TGTGCCAGCAGTTTTTGGACAGGGATGAATTCACCCCTCCACTTT. Protein product: CASSFWTGMNSPLHF. This rearrangement joins TRBV27 to TRBJ1-6; TRBD1 aligns across 8 bases. J was trimmed by 7 bases and V by 3 bases; bases with no gene match: 5. Germline CDR1 MNHEY, CDR2 SMNVEV (reference sequence). The CDR3 totals 15 residues.

This clone was counted at least ten times. The chain is built from TRBV7-2 and TRBJ2-3, with TRBD2 matching over 8 bases. From germline, CDR1 is SGHTA and CDR2 FQGNSA. The CDR3 length is 15 residues. The J segment lost 4 bases and the V segment lost 2 bases, leaving 5 bases of the junction unmatched. In DNA form, the CDR3 reads TGTGCCAGCAGCTTACGAGCGGGAGAGGCAGATACGCAGTATTTT. This sequence encodes CASSLRAGEADTQYF.

This clone came up a few times. This chain links TRBV29-1 with TRBJ2-5, with D possibly TRBD2 on 7 matching bases. CDR3 length equals 13 residues. Germline CDR1 and CDR2: SQVTM and ANQGSEA. V lost 8 bases, J lost 4 bases, and 17 bases lay in between. CDR3 loop: CSSRPGGAETQYF. In nucleotides, the CDR3 is TGCAGCTCTAGACCGGGGGGCGCAGAGACCCAGTACTTC.

This clone was seen a few times. The chain joins TRBV7-3 to TRBJ2-7; 8 bases fit TRBD2. There are 13 residues in the CDR3. CDR1 is SGHTA, CDR2 FQGTGA, per germline. V shed 3 bases, J shed 7 bases, and the junction held 5 bases outside the gene matches. Here the CDR3 reads CASSFSAGAEQYF. For the CDR3, the DNA is TGTGCCAGCAGCTTCTCAGCGGGAGCAGAGCAGTACTTC.

The genes are TRBV15 and TRBJ1-5, with 7 nucleotides matching TRBD1. In germline, CDR1 is LNHNV, CDR2 YYDKDF (reference sequence). V lost 1 base to trimming and J lost 5 bases; unmatched junction nucleotides: 5. The CDR3 length is 15 residues. CDR3 coding DNA: TGTGCCACCAGCAGAGGCCGACAGGGTTATCAGCCCCAGCATTTT. This encodes CATSRGRQGYQPQHF. The full variable domain, completed using reference TRBV15 and TRBJ1-5, is DAMVIQNPRYQVTQFGKPVTLSCSQTLNHNVMYWYQQKSSQAPKLLFHYYDKDFNNEADTPDNFQSRRPNTSFCFLDIRSPGLGDTAMYLCATSRGRQGYQPQHFGDGTRLSIL.

This clone has more than one count but fewer than ten. The DNA for the CDR3 is TGTGCCAGCAGTTTACTAGCGGGGGGAAACATTCAGTACTTC. Its protein is CASSLLAGGNIQYF. J is TRBJ2-4 and V is TRBV28; TRBD2 agrees at 11 bases. CDR1 is MDHEN, CDR2 SYDVKM, per germline. This CDR3 comprises 14 residues. The V gene end was trimmed by 2 bases and the J gene end by 6 bases; junction bases not matched to a gene: 0.

This clone was seen a handful of times. The chain recombines TRBV5-1 with TRBJ2-7; tentatively, D is TRBD1 (5 bases). The V gene's germline CDR1 is SGHRS and CDR2 YFSETQ. V lost 0 bases, J lost 5 bases, and 15 bases lay in between. CDR3 size: 15 residues. The CDR3 DNA is TGCGCCAGCAGCTTGGAAGGGGCCCATAGCCACGAGCAGTACTTC. This encodes CASSLEGAHSHEQYF.

The gene calls are TRBV28 and TRBJ2-1; perhaps TRBD2 as D (5 bases). The germline gives CDR1 MDHEN, CDR2 SYDVKM. The CDR3 runs to 14 residues. V shed 5 bases and J shed 4 bases, with 12 bases lying between them. In DNA, the CDR3 is TGTGCCAGCAGTGAGTACCGGGGTTACAATGAGCAGTTCTTC. It specifies CASSEYRGYNEQFF.

The J gene is TRBJ2-4, the V gene TRBV6-1, with a possible D match to TRBD2 (6 bases). V was cut by 6 bases and J by 6 bases, with 15 bases left in between. The CDR3 spans 14 residues. Germline values: CDR1 MNHNS, CDR2 SASEGT. CDR3 residues: CASRVGTLLNIQYF. The CDR3 DNA is TGTGCCAGCAGGGTCGGGACTCTCCTAAACATTCAGTACTTC.

The chain couples TRBV28 to TRBJ2-7; 11 bases align to TRBD2. The CDR3 has 15 amino acids. Germline V gene data show CDR1 as MDHEN and CDR2 as SYDVKM. Trimming removed 6 bases from V and 1 base from J; junction bases left unmatched: 5. The CDR3: CASSPGTSGSYEQYF. CDR3 DNA: TGTGCCAGCAGCCCAGGGACTAGCGGATCCTACGAGCAGTACTTC.

This clone was picked up a small number of times. The J gene is TRBJ2-3, the V gene TRBV5-8; no reliable D call. Trimming removed 2 bases at V and 0 bases at J, with 10 bases between. The germline V gene encodes CDR1 SGHTS and CDR2 YDEGEE. This CDR3 contains 15 residues. In nucleotides, the CDR3 is TGTGCCAGCAGCTTACTTCTTACTAGCACAGATACGCAGTATTTT. This translates into CASSLLLTSTDTQYF.

There are a few counts of this clone. The chain carries TRBV9 and TRBJ2-7; the match to TRBD1 covers 9 bases. The V segment lost 3 bases and the J segment 3 bases; nucleotides outside the gene matches: 4. The CDR3 consists of 14 residues. In germline, CDR1 is SGDLS, CDR2 YYNGEE. The chain's CDR3 is CASSAQGAVYEQYF. The CDR3 bases are TGTGCCAGCAGCGCACAGGGGGCGGTCTACGAGCAGTACTTC.

CDR3 sequence reads: CASKVRSYEQYF. CDR3 nucleotide sequence: TGTGCCAGCAAAGTCAGATCCTACGAGCAGTACTTC. This chain joins TRBV28 and TRBJ2-7, with D unresolved. Between the trimmed V and J ends, which lost 7 bases and 1 base, there was a span of 8 bases. This CDR3 region has 12 residues. CDR1 is MDHEN, CDR2 SYDVKM, per germline.

This clone has only a few counts. The chain joins TRBV19 to TRBJ2-1, with D possibly being TRBD1 (6 bases). Trimming pared 0 bases from V and 4 bases from J, leaving 13 bases between. Germline lookup yields CDR1 LNHDA and CDR2 SQIVND (reference sequence). The CDR3 runs 16 residues. CDR3 sequence reads: CASSIDRAGTYNEQFF. The CDR3 nucleotides are TGTGCCAGTAGTATAGATCGGGCAGGGACATACAATGAGCAGTTCTTC.

J is TRBJ2-2 and V is TRBV19; TRBD2 matches at 10 bases. J gave up 0 bases and V 7 bases, and 29 bases lay outside the gene matches. Per the germline V gene, CDR1 is LNHDA and CDR2 is SQIVND (reference sequence). The CDR3 is 24 residues long. In DNA form, the CDR3 reads TGTGCCAGTACGGGGCTAGATACTAGCGGGAATTGGTGGAAGTCCCCCGCGAACACCGGGGAGCTGTTTTTT. Translation gives CASTGLDTSGNWWKSPANTGELFF.

This chain joins TRBV7-7 and TRBJ1-5; 7 bases align to TRBD1. V lost 0 bases and J lost 2; bases outside the gene matches: 7. Per the germline V gene, CDR1 is SSHAT and CDR2 is FNYEAQ (reference sequence). The CDR3 has 17 amino acids. CDR3 sequence reads: CASSLAQGGLCNQPQHF. In DNA form, the CDR3 reads TGTGCCAGCAGCTTAGCGCAGGGGGGTCTGTGCAATCAGCCCCAGCATTTT.